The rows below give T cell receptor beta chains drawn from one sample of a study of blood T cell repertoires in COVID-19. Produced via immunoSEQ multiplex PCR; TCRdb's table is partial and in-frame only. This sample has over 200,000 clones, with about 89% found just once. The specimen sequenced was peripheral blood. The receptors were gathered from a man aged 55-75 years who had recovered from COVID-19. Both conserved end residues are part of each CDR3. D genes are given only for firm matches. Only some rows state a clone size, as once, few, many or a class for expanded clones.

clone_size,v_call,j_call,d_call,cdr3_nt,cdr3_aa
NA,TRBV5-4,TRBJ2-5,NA,TGTGCCAGCAGCTTGGTGGGAGGACAAGAGACCCAGTACTTC,CASSLVGGQETQYF
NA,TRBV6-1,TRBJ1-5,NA,TGTGCCAGCAGTGAGGTCGGGAATCAGCCCCAGCATTTT,CASSEVGNQPQHF
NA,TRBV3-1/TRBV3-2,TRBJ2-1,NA,TGTGCCAGCAGCCAGCCGGGATTAAAGCAGTTCTTC,CASSQPGLKQFF
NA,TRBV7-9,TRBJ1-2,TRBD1,TGTGCCAGCAGCCGGGACAGGGTTGGCTACACCTTC,CASSRDRVGYTF
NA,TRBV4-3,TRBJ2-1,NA,TGCGCCAGCAGCCCCTTCCGAGAAGATGAGCAGTTCTTC,CASSPFREDEQFF
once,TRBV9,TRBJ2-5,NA,TGTGCCAGCAGCGCCTCGGGACTGCGCCAAGAGACCCAGTACTTC,CASSASGLRQETQYF
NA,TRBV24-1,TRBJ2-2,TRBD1,TGTGCCACCAGTGATCCACCTTTTCTACAGGGGGCGCCCAACACCGGGGAGCTGTTTTTT,CATSDPPFLQGAPNTGELFF
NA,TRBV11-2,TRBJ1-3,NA,TGTGCCAGCAGCTTAGGGGGCCCCTCTGGAAACACCATATATTTT,CASSLGGPSGNTIYF
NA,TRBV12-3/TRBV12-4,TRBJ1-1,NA,TGTGCCAGCAGTTTAAGGGGTGGGACTGAAGCTTTCTTT,CASSLRGGTEAFF
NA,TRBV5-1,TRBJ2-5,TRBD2,TGCGCCAGCAGCTTGGCAAGGCTAGCGGGCGTTGAGACCCAGTACTTC,CASSLARLAGVETQYF
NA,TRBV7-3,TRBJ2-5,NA,TGTGCCAGCAGCTCCCAGAGGGGGTCCGAGGAGACCCAGTACTTC,CASSSQRGSEETQYF
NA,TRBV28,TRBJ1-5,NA,TGTGCCAGCAGTCCCCGGAGGAAGCCCCAGCATTTT,CASSPRRKPQHF
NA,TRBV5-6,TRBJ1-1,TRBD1,TGTGCCAGCAGCTTAAGACAGGGGAGGGTGACTGAAGCTTTCTTT,CASSLRQGRVTEAFF
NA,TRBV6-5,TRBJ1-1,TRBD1,TGTGCCAGCGGACAGGCAGCGAACACTGAAGCTTTCTTT,CASGQAANTEAFF
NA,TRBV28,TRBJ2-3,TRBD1,TGTGCCAGCAGCCTTCGACAGGGTACGCAGTATTTT,CASSLRQGTQYF
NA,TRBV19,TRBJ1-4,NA,TGTGCCAGTAGTGGGTGGGTGGGCGACGAAAAACTGTTTTTT,CASSGWVGDEKLFF
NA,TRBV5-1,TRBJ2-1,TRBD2,TGCGCCAGCAGCCCGGGCGAAGCGGGGTCCTACAATGAGCAGTTCTTC,CASSPGEAGSYNEQFF
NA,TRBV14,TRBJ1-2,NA,TGTGCCAGTCAGATGGACACCTTC,CASQMDTF
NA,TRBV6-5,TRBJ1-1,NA,TGTGCCAGCAGCCGGCCGGGATTGAACACTGAAGCTTTCTTT,CASSRPGLNTEAFF
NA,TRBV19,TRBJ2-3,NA,TGTGCCAGTAGTATAGATCGGACTACAGATACGCAGTATTTT,CASSIDRTTDTQYF
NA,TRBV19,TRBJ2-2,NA,TGTGCCAGTAGTATAGCGACAGGGAACACCGGGGAGCTGTTTTTT,CASSIATGNTGELFF
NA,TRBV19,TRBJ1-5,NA,TGTGCCAGTAGCGACACTAGCAATCAGCCCCAGCATTTT,CASSDTSNQPQHF
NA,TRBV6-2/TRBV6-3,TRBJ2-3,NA,TGTGCCAGCAGTTACAGGGGCCAGGAGTATTTT,CASSYRGQEYF
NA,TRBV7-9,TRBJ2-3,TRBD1,TGTGCCAGCAGCCAAGGGACAGGGGGAGGACGGGCCACAGATACGCAGTATTTT,CASSQGTGGGRATDTQYF
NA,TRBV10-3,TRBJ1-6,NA,TGTGCCAGTACGGGACTGAATAATTCACCCCTCCACTTT,CASTGLNNSPLHF